This T cell receptor beta chain is from a study of CD8+CD57+ T cells in acquired aplastic anemia. As for the study in general: Sorted CD4+ and CD8+ cell DNA averaged approximately 3.4 ug. Study conclusions and caveats: A significant difference in CD8+ Simpson's diversity between patients and controls was not found. Patients and controls were found to share twenty-nine CD8+ CDR3 sequences.

Germline lookup yields CDR1 LGHNA and CDR2 YSLEER. The CDR3 loop spans 15 amino acids. V gave up 1 base and J gave up 10 bases; unmatched junction bases: 8. Before being chosen for sequencing, patients had shown CD8+CD57+ cell expansion by flow cytometry. According to the study, genomic DNA was the template for TCR beta VDJ and CDR3 profiling. Via MiXCR, TCRdb re-called the reads, giving one row per CDR3 protein. The table records about 160,000 distinct CDR3 sequences, around 50% of them present only once. Note on this clonotype: Antigen unknown.

This chain uses TRBV4-3 with TRBJ2-1, with TRBD1 matching 9 bases. The material sequenced was sorted CD4+, CD8+, or CD8+CD57+ T cells (not recorded which) from PBMCs. The receptor's source is a human donor with aplastic anemia. The CDR3 loop is CASSQGTGAIYEQFF. CDR3 nucleotide sequence: TGCGCCAGCAGCCAAGGGACAGGGGCAATTTACGAGCAGTTCTTC.